This T cell receptor (beta chain) was retrieved from a study of T-cell reconstitution after alpha-beta-depleted transplantation in children. During its preparation, the TCRbeta library received unique molecular identifiers. TCRdb re-derived calls from the PCR reads in MiXCR, one entry per CDR3 protein. There are about 610,000 distinct CDR3 sequences in the sample; about 10% occur only once, and roughly 3.9% lies in the top ten. At least ten counts were recorded for this clonotype. The germline gives CDR1 DFQATT, CDR2 SNEGSKA (reference sequence). Trimming took 0 bases from V and 10 from J; bases not matched to a gene: 5. The CDR3 runs to 13 residues.

The input for sequencing was PBMCs from the stem cell graft donor, taken from the stem cell graft. The rearrangement links TRBV20-1 to TRBJ2-1, with 8 positions matching TRBD1. The receptor was isolated from a human donor who donated a stem cell graft to a child with acute myeloid leukemia. DNA for the CDR3: TGCAGTGCTAGAGACGGATGGACAGGGGAGCAGTTCTTC. This sequence encodes CSARDGWTGEQFF.